The 9 T cell receptor beta chains reported below all come from one sample, sequenced in a study of T cell changes during pregnancy in multiple sclerosis. Measured with immunoSEQ multiplex PCR; TCRdb has only the in-frame clones, and not every one. Of approximately 22,000 clones listed, just under 95% were seen once; the top ten hold about 7%. The source material was CD8+ T cells from peripheral blood mononuclear cells, sampled in the third trimester of pregnancy. Source of these receptors: a female donor with multiple sclerosis, enrolled in a pregnancy study.

V gene TRBV7-6 combines with J gene TRBJ2-1; D is possibly TRBD1 (5 bases). The CDR3 runs 16 residues. Trimming took 5 bases from V and 6 from J, leaving 20 bases between them. Germline V lookup: CDR1 SGHVS, CDR2 FNYEAQ. The CDR3 bases are TGTGCCAGCAGCCCCCGGCAGGGAATGGCTAGCAATGAGCAGTTCTTC. Translation gives CASSPRQGMASNEQFF.

V usage is TRBV6-1 and J usage is TRBJ2-6; perhaps TRBD2 as D (6 bases). Trimming stripped 3 bases from V and 0 bases from J, with 9 bases between. Germline V lookup: CDR1 MNHNS, CDR2 SASEGT. This CDR3 contains 16 residues. CDR3 amino acids: CASSEEEGSGANVLTF. DNA for the CDR3: TGTGCCAGCAGTGAGGAGGAGGGCTCTGGGGCCAACGTCCTGACTTTC.

This chain uses TRBV7-9 with TRBJ2-1; TRBD1 might be the D (5 bases). V was shortened by 0 bases and J by 6 bases, with 9 bases between the two germline ends. CDR3 length: 14 amino acids. The germline V gene has CDR1 SEHNR and CDR2 FQNEAQ (reference sequence). CDR3 protein: CASSLARQLNEQFF. The DNA for the CDR3 is TGTGCCAGCAGCTTAGCGAGACAGCTCAATGAGCAGTTCTTC.

This clone occurred a few times. The gene calls are TRBV28 and TRBJ1-5; unclear D gene. Germline V gives CDR1 MDHEN, CDR2 SYDVKM. V was trimmed by 7 bases and J by 0 bases, leaving 16 bases between them. The CDR3 has 16 amino acids. CDR3 region: CASTEGRTYSNQPQHF. The CDR3 nucleotides read TGTGCCAGCACGGAGGGCAGGACCTATAGCAATCAGCCCCAGCATTTT.

The rearrangement links TRBV9 to TRBJ2-3; 8 bases fit TRBD1. This CDR3 has 12 residues. Germline CDR1 is SGDLS and CDR2 is YYNGEE. V lost 7 bases to trimming and J lost 5 bases; unmatched junction nucleotides: 3. This CDR3 is CASQGARDTQYF. CDR3 nucleotides: TGTGCCAGCCAGGGGGCGCGAGATACGCAGTATTTT.

The genes are TRBV4-1 and TRBJ1-5; no reliable D call. Germline-derived CDR1 and CDR2 are MGHRA and YSYEKL. Trimming removed 5 bases from V and 2 bases from J, with 19 bases in between. The CDR3 has 17 residues. CDR3: CASSERTDAIGNQPQHF. The CDR3 DNA is TGCGCCAGCAGCGAAAGGACTGATGCTATAGGCAATCAGCCCCAGCATTTT.

This chain joins TRBV10-3 and TRBJ1-1; D unclear. Trimming stripped 3 bases from V and 1 base from J, with 9 bases between. This CDR3 comprises 14 residues. Germline CDR1 is ENHRY and CDR2 is SYGVKD. The CDR3 nucleotides read TGTGCCATCAGTGATTGGAGGCAGAACACTGAAGCTTTCTTT. Protein product: CAISDWRQNTEAFF.

This clone appeared a single time. V gene TRBV28 combines with J gene TRBJ2-1; 8 bases line up with TRBD1. Germline V lookup: CDR1 MDHEN, CDR2 SYDVKM. The CDR3 has 15 amino acids. V shed 6 bases, J shed 8 bases, and the junction held 12 bases outside the gene matches. This chain's CDR3 is CASSSLGQGKDEQFF. CDR3 DNA: TGTGCCAGCAGCTCTCTAGGACAGGGTAAGGATGAGCAGTTCTTC.

V usage is TRBV2 and J usage is TRBJ2-1, with 10 bases lining up with TRBD2. The V segment lost 2 bases and the J segment 5 bases; nucleotides outside the gene matches: 9. This CDR3 is 17 amino acids long. Germline V CDR1 and CDR2: SNHLY, FYNNEI. The CDR3 DNA sequence: TGTGCCAGCAGTGAATTGGGGCTAGCGGGAGTAAACAATGAGCAGTTCTTC. It encodes CASSELGLAGVNNEQFF.